This TCR beta chain appears in the sequencing data of a study of CD8 T cells in Susac syndrome. This CDR3 contains 16 residues. Germline V gene sequence: CDR1 SGHRS, CDR2 YFSETQ. V shed 4 bases and J 1 base; nucleotides not matched to a gene: 6. About 0.5 to 1 ug RNA was reverse transcribed with random hexamers. Amplification of TCR beta CDR3 by immunoSEQ multiplex PCR spanned 54 Vbeta and 13 Jbeta. TCRdb re-called the immunoSEQ multiplex PCR reads through MiXCR, storing one row per CDR3 protein. The sample shows 140,000 to 150,000 distinct CDR3 sequences, around 96% of them seen only once. Peripheral blood CD8+ and CD4+ T cells were profiled by TCR beta sequencing. Negative isolation yielded the CD8+ and CD4+ T cells, while FACS enriched the TEMRA cells.

The TCR comes from a human donor with multiple sclerosis. The rearrangement joins TRBV5-1 to TRBJ2-5, with TRBD2 matching over 11 bases. Input material: CD4+ T cells from PBMCs. CDR3 coding DNA: TGCGCCAGCAGCCTAACTAGCGGGGGAACCCAAGAGACCCAGTACTTC. Translating it yields CASSLTSGGTQETQYF.